These T cell receptor beta chains were read from a single sample in a study of OX40 agonist ivuxolimab in advanced cancers. Sequenced by immunoSEQ multiplex PCR; TCRdb stores in-frame clones only, minus some. The sample holds over 100,000 clones, 80% to 90% seen once. Material: CD4+ or CD8+ T cells sorted from blood, obtained in a trial of the OX40 agonist ivuxolimab. These receptors were taken from an adult with an advanced solid tumor such as melanoma, head and neck, liver or kidney cancer. Both conserved end residues are part of each CDR3. Fields, in order: clone size, D gene, V gene, J gene, CDR3 protein, CDR3 DNA. D genes are given only for firm matches. Clone size appears in some rows only: once, few, many, or a class for an expanded clone.

-	-	TRBV11-1	TRBJ1-1	CASSLHSMNTEAFF	TGTGCCAGCAGCTTGCACAGTATGAACACTGAAGCTTTCTTT
-	-	TRBV6-1	TRBJ2-3	CASRGGASARDTQYF	TGTGCCAGCAGGGGGGGGGCTAGCGCAAGAGATACGCAGTATTTT
-	TRBD1	TRBV5-1	TRBJ1-2	CASSPRGDYGYTF	TGCGCCAGCAGCCCCAGGGGGGACTATGGCTACACCTTC
-	-	TRBV7-2	TRBJ2-3	CASSLFQGNGMNTQYF	TGTGCCAGCAGCTTATTCCAGGGTAATGGCATGAATACGCAGTATTTT
-	-	TRBV29-1	TRBJ2-7	CSVRTTYEQYF	TGCAGCGTCCGGACTACCTACGAGCAGTACTTC
-	-	TRBV18	TRBJ2-3	CASSPSVTDTQYF	TGTGCCAGCTCACCGTCGGTGACAGATACGCAGTATTTT
-	-	TRBV18	TRBJ1-5	CASSEIPGTTGNQPQHF	TGTGCCAGCTCGGAAATTCCGGGAACCACGGGCAATCAGCCCCAGCATTTT
-	-	TRBV19	TRBJ1-2	CASSPNPGSGGYTF	TGTGCCAGTAGTCCAAACCCGGGCTCGGGGGGCTACACCTTC
-	-	TRBV6-5	TRBJ1-5	CASRTGPSGAQHF	TGTGCCAGCAGGACCGGGCCGAGTGGGGCCCAGCATTTT
-	TRBD1	TRBV27	TRBJ2-7	CASSFTGQPSYEQYF	TGTGCCAGCAGTTTTACGGGACAGCCCTCCTACGAGCAGTACTTC
-	-	TRBV7-9	TRBJ1-6	CASSLTLGGGRSPLHF	TGTGCCAGCAGCTTAACTCTAGGGGGAGGTAGATCACCCCTCCACTTT
-	-	TRBV5-1	TRBJ2-5	CASTKADPRGETQYF	TGCGCCAGCACCAAGGCGGACCCCCGCGGAGAGACCCAGTACTTC
-	-	TRBV7-2	TRBJ2-6	CASSLNGWYRAGANVLTF	TGTGCCAGCAGCTTAAACGGGTGGTACAGGGCGGGGGCCAACGTCCTGACTTTC
-	-	TRBV12-5	TRBJ2-7	CASQVSGRYEQYF	TGTGCTAGTCAGGTCAGCGGGCGGTACGAGCAGTACTTC
-	TRBD1	TRBV2	TRBJ2-2	CANPAGQGTSGELFF	TGTGCCAACCCGGCGGGACAGGGTACGTCCGGGGAGCTGTTTTTT
-	-	TRBV15	TRBJ2-6	CATSNDVSGANVLTF	TGTGCCACCAGCAACGACGTCTCTGGGGCCAACGTCCTGACTTTC
-	TRBD1	TRBV7-2	TRBJ2-5	CASSLDGTGETQYF	TGTGCCAGCAGCTTAGATGGGACAGGAGAGACCCAGTACTTC
-	TRBD1	TRBV10-2	TRBJ1-6	CASQTGSYNSPLHF	TGCGCCAGCCAGACAGGGTCCTATAATTCACCCCTCCACTTT
-	-	TRBV21-1	TRBJ2-5	CASSKETSSRLQETQYF	TGTGCCAGCAGCAAAGAGACTAGCAGCCGACTACAAGAGACCCAGTACTTC
once	TRBD1	TRBV7-9	TRBJ2-7	CASQGQVAYEQYF	TGTGCCAGCCAGGGACAGGTAGCCTACGAGCAGTACTTC
-	TRBD1	TRBV6-1	TRBJ1-2	CASSATGQAYGYTF	TGTGCCAGCAGTGCAACTGGACAGGCCTATGGCTACACCTTC
-	TRBD1	TRBV5-1	TRBJ2-3	CASRWTGVSTDTQYF	TGCGCCAGCAGGTGGACAGGGGTCTCCACAGATACGCAGTATTTT
-	TRBD1	TRBV5-6	TRBJ1-2	CASSLYGQGAFDYGYTF	TGTGCCAGCAGCTTGTATGGACAGGGGGCGTTCGACTATGGCTACACCTTC
few	-	TRBV9	TRBJ1-6	CASSYDWAANSPLHF	TGTGCCAGCAGCTACGACTGGGCAGCTAATTCACCCCTCCACTTT
-	-	TRBV7-9	TRBJ1-1	CASSFYDGEAFF	TGTGCCAGCAGCTTTTATGACGGTGAAGCTTTCTTT
-	-	TRBV4-3	TRBJ2-2	CASSQPSAGGELFF	TGCGCCAGCAGCCAACCATCAGCGGGCGGGGAGCTGTTTTTT
-	TRBD1	TRBV30	TRBJ1-1	CAWAPDREVAEAFF	TGTGCCTGGGCTCCGGACAGGGAGGTTGCTGAAGCTTTCTTT
-	-	TRBV4-3	TRBJ2-2	CASSQVSGNTGELFF	TGCGCCAGCAGCCAAGTATCAGGGAACACCGGGGAGCTGTTTTTT
-	-	TRBV18	TRBJ1-2	CASSPSPPRGGYTF	TGTGCCAGCTCACCCTCGCCTCCACGGGGAGGCTACACCTTC
-	-	TRBV6-5	TRBJ1-1	CASSYPIQNTEAFF	TGTGCCAGCAGTTACCCGATACAGAACACTGAAGCTTTCTTT
-	TRBD1	TRBV19	TRBJ2-2	CASITGTGGTGELFF	TGTGCCAGTATAACCGGGACAGGGGGGACCGGGGAGCTGTTTTTT
once	-	TRBV5-6	TRBJ2-7	CASSQGLVASYEQYF	TGTGCCAGCAGCCAAGGGCTCGTCGCCTCCTACGAGCAGTACTTC
-	TRBD2	TRBV19	TRBJ2-1	CASSKGLAGGPTVYNEQFF	TGTGCCAGTAGTAAGGGACTAGCGGGGGGCCCTACCGTCTACAATGAGCAGTTCTTC
-	-	TRBV27	TRBJ1-5	CASSLNQPQHF	TGTGCCAGCAGCCTCAATCAGCCCCAGCATTTT
-	TRBD1	TRBV9	TRBJ1-6	CASSVQGQGNQALHF	TGTGCCAGCAGCGTACAAGGACAGGGGAATCAGGCCCTCCACTTT
-	-	TRBV5-6	TRBJ1-2	CASSSPPVVGYTF	TGTGCCAGCAGCTCCCCGCCGGTGGTTGGCTACACCTTC
-	-	TRBV5-6	TRBJ2-1	CASSSVMGNEQFF	TGTGCCAGCAGCTCCGTAATGGGCAATGAGCAGTTCTTC
-	TRBD1	TRBV4-3	TRBJ2-3	CASSQTLPGQGTDTQYF	TGCGCCAGCAGCCAAACTTTACCGGGACAGGGCACAGATACGCAGTATTTT
-	-	TRBV28	TRBJ1-2	CASSKQGNGYTF	TGTGCCAGCAGTAAACAGGGAAATGGCTACACCTTC
-	-	TRBV6-4	TRBJ2-7	CASSMEADSYEQYF	TGTGCCAGCAGCATGGAGGCCGACTCCTACGAGCAGTACTTC
-	TRBD2	TRBV18	TRBJ2-2	CASSVTSGTSNTGELFF	TGTGCCAGCTCTGTGACTAGCGGGACTTCGAACACCGGGGAGCTGTTTTTT
-	-	TRBV10-3	TRBJ1-1	CAISDIRDTEAFF	TGTGCCATCAGTGACATAAGAGACACTGAAGCTTTCTTT
-	TRBD1	TRBV19	TRBJ2-2	CASRTGGADTGELFF	TGTGCCAGTAGGACAGGGGGGGCGGACACCGGGGAGCTGTTTTTT
once	-	TRBV30	TRBJ1-2	CAWNPSSGYTF	TGTGCCTGGAATCCGTCTTCTGGCTACACCTTC